This is a list of T cell receptor beta chains from one sample in a study of shared T cell receptors in the human thymus. Repertoires were generated with immunoSEQ multiplex PCR, while TCRdb's copy carries only in-frame clones and drops some. This table holds over 450,000 clones, around three quarters found once. The data also belong to a second study, concerning human thymus T cells.

The sample consisted of thymocytes. All receptors derive from a boy under two years old with a congenital heart defect. Each CDR3 is given with its conserved first and last residue. Clone size appears in some rows only: once, few, many, or a class for an expanded clone.

v_gene	abundance	j_gene	CDR3aa
TRBV6-1	NA	TRBJ2-7	CASSERWTGSF
TRBV6-1	NA	TRBJ2-7	CASSDLGRSPYEQYF
TRBV9	NA	TRBJ2-2	CASSVRMTGNTGELFF
TRBV2	NA	TRBJ2-5	CASRWGGETQYF
TRBV4-2	once	TRBJ1-1	CASSQDDPGQALNTEAFF
TRBV5-4	NA	TRBJ1-1	CASSLRSRGNTEAFF
TRBV2	NA	TRBJ2-7	CASSQREWTEQYF
TRBV27	NA	TRBJ2-2	CASSRTGWDTGELFF
TRBV4-1	NA	TRBJ1-6	CASSQATGGQSSYNSPLHF
TRBV5-6	NA	TRBJ2-3	CASSFDRGSDTQYF
TRBV4-1	once	TRBJ1-2	CASSQDGSAAHLYGYTF